The clone carrying this T cell receptor beta chain has just a few counts. TCRdb reprocessed the RT-PCR reads with MiXCR, giving one entry per CDR3 protein. The profile covers 650,000 to 800,000 distinct CDR3 sequences, with 14% appearing a single time and 3.6% taken by the ten largest. V lost 0 bases and J lost 6, with 13 bases in between. CDR1 is SGHRS and CDR2 is YFSETQ in the germline V gene. The CDR3 has 14 residues. The chain carries TRBV5-1 and TRBJ2-7, with D perhaps matching TRBD1 (6 bases). The source material was memory CD4+ T cells from blood. The receptor was isolated from a female donor in good health, serving as a healthy control. The CDR3 sequence is CASSLASGVGEQYF. CDR3 nucleotides: TGCGCCAGCAGCTTGGCCTCAGGGGTTGGCGAGCAGTACTTC. Looking up the rest from reference TRBV5-1 and TRBJ2-7 gives the full variable domain: KAGVTQTPRYLIKTRGQQVTLSCSPISGHRSVSWYQQTPGQGLQFLFEYFSETQRNKGNFPGRFSGRQFSNSRSEMNVSTLELGDSALYLCASSLASGVGEQYFGPGTRLTVT.